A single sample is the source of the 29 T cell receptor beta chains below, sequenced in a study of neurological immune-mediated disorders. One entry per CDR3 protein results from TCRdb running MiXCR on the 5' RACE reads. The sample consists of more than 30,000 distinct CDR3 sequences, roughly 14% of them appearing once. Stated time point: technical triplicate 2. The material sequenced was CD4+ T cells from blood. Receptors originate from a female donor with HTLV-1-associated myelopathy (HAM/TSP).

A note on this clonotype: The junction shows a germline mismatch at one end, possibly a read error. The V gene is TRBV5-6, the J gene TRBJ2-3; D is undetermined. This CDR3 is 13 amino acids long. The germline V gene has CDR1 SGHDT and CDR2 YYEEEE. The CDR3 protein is CASSLAYVDTQYF. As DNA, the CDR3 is TGTGCCAGCAGCTTGGCCTACGTGGATACACAGTATTTT.

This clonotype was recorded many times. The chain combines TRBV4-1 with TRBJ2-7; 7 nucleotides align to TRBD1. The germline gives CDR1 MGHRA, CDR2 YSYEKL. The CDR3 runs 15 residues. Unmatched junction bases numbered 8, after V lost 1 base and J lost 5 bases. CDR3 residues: CASSQAPTGFHEQYF. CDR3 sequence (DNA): TGCGCCAGCAGCCAAGCGCCGACAGGGTTCCACGAGCAGTACTTC.

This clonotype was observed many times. CDR3 sequence: CSATSGLTGELFF. The CDR3 DNA reads as TGCAGTGCTACTAGCGGCCTCACCGGGGAGCTGTTTTTT. The chain couples TRBV20-1 to TRBJ2-2; 7 bases fit TRBD2. This CDR3 spans 13 amino acids. Germline assignment: CDR1 DFQATT and CDR2 SNEGSKA (reference sequence). V dropped 4 bases and J dropped 4; count of bases not matched to a gene: 3.

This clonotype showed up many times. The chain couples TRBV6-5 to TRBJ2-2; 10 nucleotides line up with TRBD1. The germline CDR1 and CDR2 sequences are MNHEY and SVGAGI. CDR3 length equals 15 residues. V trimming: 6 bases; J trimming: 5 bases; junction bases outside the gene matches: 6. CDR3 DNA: TGTGCCAGCAGCCAGACAGGGGGCGGTACCGGGGAGCTGTTTTTT. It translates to CASSQTGGGTGELFF.

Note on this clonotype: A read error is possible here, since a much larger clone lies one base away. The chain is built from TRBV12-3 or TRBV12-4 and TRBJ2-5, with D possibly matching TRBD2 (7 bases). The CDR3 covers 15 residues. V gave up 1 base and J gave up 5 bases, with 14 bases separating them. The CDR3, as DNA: TGTGCCAGCAGTTTAGAGGGGGGGCCCTGGGAGACCCAGTACTTC. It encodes CASSLEGGPWETQYF.

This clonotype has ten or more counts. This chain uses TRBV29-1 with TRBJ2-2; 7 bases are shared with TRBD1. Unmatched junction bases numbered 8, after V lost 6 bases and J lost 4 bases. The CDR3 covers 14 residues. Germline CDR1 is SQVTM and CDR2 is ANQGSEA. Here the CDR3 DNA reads TGCAGCGTAGCCCCACAGGGGAGCACCGGGGAGCTGTTTTTT. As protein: CSVAPQGSTGELFF.

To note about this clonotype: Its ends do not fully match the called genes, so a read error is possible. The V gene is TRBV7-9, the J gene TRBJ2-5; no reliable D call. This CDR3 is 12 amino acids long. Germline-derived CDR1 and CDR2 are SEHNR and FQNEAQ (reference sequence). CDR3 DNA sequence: TGTGCCAGCATGCGACCACAAGATACCCAGTACTTC. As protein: CASMRPQDTQYF.

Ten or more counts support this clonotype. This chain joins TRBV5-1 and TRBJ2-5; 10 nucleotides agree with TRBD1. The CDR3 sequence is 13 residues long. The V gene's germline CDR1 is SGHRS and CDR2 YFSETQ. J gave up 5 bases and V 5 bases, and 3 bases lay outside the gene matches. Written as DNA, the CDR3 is TGCGCCAGCAGGGGACAGGGGCAGGAGACCCAGTACTTC. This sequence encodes CASRGQGQETQYF.

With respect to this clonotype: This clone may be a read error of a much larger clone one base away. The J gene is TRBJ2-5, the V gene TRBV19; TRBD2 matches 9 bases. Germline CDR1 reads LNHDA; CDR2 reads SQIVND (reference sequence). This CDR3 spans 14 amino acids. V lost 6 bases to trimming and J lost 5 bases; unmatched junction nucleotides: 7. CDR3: CASSLGLAAETQYF. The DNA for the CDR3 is TGTGCCAGTAGCTTGGGACTAGCTGCGGAGACCCAGTACTTC.

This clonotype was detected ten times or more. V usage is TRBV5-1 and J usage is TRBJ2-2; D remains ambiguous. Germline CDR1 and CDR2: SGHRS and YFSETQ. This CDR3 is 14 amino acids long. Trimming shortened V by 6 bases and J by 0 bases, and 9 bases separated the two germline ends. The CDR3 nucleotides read TGCGCCAGCACCCTACTCCCGAACACCGGGGAGCTGTTTTTT. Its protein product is CASTLLPNTGELFF.

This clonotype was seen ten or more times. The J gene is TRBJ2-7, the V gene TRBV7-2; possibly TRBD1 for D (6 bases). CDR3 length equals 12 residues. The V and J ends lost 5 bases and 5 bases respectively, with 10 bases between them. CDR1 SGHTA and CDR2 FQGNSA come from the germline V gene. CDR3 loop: CASSQGTNEQYF. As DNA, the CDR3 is TGTGCCAGCAGCCAGGGGACAAACGAGCAGTACTTC.

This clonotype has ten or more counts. The CDR3 DNA follows: TGTGCCAGCAGCCAAGAACTAGTGGGCGAGCAGTACTTC. It is translated as CASSQELVGEQYF. The V gene is TRBV3-1, the J gene TRBJ2-7; D perhaps matches TRBD2 (5 bases). Germline loops: CDR1 LGHDT, CDR2 YNNKEL (reference sequence). The CDR3 runs to 13 residues. V was shortened by 0 bases and J by 6 bases, with 9 bases between the two germline ends.

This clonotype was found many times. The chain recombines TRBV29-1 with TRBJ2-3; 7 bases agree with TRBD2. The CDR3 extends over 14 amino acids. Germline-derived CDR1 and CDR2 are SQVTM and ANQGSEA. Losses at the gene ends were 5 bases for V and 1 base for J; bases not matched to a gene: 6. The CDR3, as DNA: TGCAGCGTTCGAGATGGACTAGGCACAGATACGCAGTATTTT. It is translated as CSVRDGLGTDTQYF.

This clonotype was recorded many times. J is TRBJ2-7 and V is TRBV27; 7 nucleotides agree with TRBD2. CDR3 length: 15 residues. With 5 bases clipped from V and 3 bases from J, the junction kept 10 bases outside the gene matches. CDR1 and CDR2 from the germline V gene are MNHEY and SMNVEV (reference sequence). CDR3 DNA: TGTGCCAGCAGTCCACTAGCGTACGCGGGCTACGAGCAGTACTTC. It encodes CASSPLAYAGYEQYF.

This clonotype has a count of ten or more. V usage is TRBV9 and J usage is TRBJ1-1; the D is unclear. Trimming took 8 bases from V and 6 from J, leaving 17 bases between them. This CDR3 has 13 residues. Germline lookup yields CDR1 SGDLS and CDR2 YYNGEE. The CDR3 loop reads CASDTPGRAEAFF. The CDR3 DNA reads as TGTGCCAGTGATACCCCTGGGCGGGCTGAAGCTTTCTTT.

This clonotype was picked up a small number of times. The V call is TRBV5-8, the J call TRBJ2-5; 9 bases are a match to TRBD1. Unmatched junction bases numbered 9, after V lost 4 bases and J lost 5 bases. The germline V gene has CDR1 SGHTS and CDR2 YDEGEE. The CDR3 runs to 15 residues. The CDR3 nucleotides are TGTGCCAGCAGCACACCCACAGGGGGCGACGAGACCCAGTACTTC. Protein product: CASSTPTGGDETQYF.

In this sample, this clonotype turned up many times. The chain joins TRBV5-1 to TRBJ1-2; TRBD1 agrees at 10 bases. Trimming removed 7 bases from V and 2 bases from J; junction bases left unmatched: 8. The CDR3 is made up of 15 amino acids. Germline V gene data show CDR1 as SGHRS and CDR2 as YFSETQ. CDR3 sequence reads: CASGLGDRGNYGYTF. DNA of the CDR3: TGCGCCAGCGGACTCGGGGACAGGGGAAACTATGGCTACACCTTC.

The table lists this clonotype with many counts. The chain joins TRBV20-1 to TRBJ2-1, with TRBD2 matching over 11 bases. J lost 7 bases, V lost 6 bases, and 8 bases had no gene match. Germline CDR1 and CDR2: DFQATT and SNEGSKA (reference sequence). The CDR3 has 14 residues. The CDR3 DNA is TGCAGTGCCCTCCCGACTAGCGGGAAGAATGAGCAGTTCTTC. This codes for CSALPTSGKNEQFF.

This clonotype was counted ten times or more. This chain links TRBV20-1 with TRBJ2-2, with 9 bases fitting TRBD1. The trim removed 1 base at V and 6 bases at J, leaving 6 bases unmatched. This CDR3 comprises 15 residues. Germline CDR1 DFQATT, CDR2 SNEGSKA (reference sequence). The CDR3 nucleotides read TGCAGTGCTAGAGCCACAGGGGGCAAAGCCGGGGAGCTGTTTTTT. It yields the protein CSARATGGKAGELFF.

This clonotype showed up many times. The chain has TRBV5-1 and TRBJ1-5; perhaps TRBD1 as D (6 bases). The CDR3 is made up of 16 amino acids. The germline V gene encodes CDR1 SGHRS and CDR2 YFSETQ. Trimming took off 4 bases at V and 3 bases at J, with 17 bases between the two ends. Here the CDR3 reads CASSTDYRDTNQPQHF. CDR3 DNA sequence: TGCGCCAGCAGCACCGATTACCGGGACACCAATCAGCCCCAGCATTTT. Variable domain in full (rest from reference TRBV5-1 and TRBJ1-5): KAGVTQTPRYLIKTRGQQVTLSCSPISGHRSVSWYQQTPGQGLQFLFEYFSETQRNKGNFPGRFSGRQFSNSRSEMNVSTLELGDSALYLCASSTDYRDTNQPQHFGDGTRLSIL.

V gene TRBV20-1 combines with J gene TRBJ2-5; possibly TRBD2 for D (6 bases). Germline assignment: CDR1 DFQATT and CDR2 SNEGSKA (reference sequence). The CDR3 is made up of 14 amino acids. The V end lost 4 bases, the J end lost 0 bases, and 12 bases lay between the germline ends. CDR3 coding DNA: TGCAGTGCTATGGGCGGGGAGTACCAAGAGACCCAGTACTTC. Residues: CSAMGGEYQETQYF.

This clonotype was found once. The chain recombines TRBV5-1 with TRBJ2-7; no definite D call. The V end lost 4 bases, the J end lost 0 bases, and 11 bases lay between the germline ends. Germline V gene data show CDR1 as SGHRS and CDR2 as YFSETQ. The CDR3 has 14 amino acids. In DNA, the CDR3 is TGCGCCAGCAGCACGACGCCGGACTCCTACGAGCAGTACTTC. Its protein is CASSTTPDSYEQYF.

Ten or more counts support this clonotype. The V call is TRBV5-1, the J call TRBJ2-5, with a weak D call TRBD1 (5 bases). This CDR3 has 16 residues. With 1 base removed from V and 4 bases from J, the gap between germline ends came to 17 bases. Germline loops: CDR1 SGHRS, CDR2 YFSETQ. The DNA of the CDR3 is TGCGCCAGCAGCTTGCAGGGCTCCCAAACGAGAGAGACCCAGTACTTC. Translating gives CASSLQGSQTRETQYF.

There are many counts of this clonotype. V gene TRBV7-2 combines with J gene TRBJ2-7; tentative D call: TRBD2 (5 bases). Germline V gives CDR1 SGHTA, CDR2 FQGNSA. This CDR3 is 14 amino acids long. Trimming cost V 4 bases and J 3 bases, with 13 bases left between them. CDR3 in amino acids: CASSSGGRFYEQYF. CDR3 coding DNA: TGTGCCAGCAGCTCCGGCGGGCGGTTCTACGAGCAGTACTTC.

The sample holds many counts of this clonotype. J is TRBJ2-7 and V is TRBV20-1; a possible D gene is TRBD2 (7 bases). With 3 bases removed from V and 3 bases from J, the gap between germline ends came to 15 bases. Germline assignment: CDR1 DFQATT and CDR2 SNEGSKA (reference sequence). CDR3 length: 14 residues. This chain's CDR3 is CSASLRGAFYEQYF. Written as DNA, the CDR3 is TGCAGTGCTAGTCTTCGGGGGGCCTTCTACGAGCAGTACTTC.

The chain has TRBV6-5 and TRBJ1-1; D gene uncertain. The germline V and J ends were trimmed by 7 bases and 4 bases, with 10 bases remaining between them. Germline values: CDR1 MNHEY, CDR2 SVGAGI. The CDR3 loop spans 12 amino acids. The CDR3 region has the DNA TGTGCCAGCACCGGGTCCGGCACTGAAGCTTTCTTT. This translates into CASTGSGTEAFF.

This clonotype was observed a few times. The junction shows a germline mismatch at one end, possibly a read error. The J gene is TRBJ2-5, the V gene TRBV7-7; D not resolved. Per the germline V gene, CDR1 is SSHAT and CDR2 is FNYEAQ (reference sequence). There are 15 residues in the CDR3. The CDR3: CASSLGSTSQETQYF. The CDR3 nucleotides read TGTGCTAGCAGCTTAGGTTCCACGTCTCAAGAGACCCAGTACTTC.

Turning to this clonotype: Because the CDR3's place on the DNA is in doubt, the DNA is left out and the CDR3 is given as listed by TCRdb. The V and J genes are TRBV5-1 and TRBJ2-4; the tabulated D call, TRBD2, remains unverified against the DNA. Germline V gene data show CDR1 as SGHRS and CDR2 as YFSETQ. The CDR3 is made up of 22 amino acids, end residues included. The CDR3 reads CASSFYICSAATSGLREDIQYF.

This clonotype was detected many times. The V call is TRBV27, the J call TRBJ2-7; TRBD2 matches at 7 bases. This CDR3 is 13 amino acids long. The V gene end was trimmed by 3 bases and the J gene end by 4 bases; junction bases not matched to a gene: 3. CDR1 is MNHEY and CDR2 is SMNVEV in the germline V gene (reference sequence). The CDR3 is CASSLAGDYEQYF. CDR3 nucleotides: TGTGCCAGCAGTTTGGCGGGAGATTACGAGCAGTACTTC.